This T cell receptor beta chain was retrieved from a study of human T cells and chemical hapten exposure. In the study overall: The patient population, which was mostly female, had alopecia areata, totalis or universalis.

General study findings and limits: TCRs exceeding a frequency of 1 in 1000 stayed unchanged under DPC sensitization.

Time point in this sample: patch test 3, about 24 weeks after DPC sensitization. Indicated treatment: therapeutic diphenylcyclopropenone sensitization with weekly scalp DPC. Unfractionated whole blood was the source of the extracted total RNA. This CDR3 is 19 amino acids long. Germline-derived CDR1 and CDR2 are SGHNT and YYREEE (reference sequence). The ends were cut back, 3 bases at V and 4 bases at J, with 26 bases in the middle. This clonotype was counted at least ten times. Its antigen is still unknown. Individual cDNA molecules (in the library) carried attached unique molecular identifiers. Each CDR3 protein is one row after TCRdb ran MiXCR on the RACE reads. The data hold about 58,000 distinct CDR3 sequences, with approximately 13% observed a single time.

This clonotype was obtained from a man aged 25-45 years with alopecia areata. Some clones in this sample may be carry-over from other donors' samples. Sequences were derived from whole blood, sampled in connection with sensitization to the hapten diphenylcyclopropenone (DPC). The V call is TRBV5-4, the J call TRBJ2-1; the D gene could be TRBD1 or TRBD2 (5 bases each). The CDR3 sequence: CASSSGIPGTELKYNEQFF. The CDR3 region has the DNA TGTGCCAGCAGCTCGGGAATTCCGGGGACCGAGTTAAAGTACAATGAGCAGTTCTTC.